The sequence of this T cell receptor (beta chain) was determined in a study of blood T cell repertoires in COVID-19. The assay was immunoSEQ multiplex PCR, and TCRdb's table has in-frame clones only and misses some. The table includes 300,000 to 350,000 clones, 70% to 90% detected once. Germline V gene lookup returns CDR1 MNHEY and CDR2 SVGAGI. CDR3 length equals 15 residues. Unmatched junction bases numbered 9, after V lost 4 bases and J lost 4 bases. The rearrangement joins TRBV6-5 to TRBJ1-2, with 7 bases that match TRBD1. Sequenced input: PBMCs or T cells enriched from blood (not recorded which). This TCR was recovered from a man aged 25 to 40 who had recovered from COVID-19. CDR3 in amino acids: CASSSGQAKIYGYTF. The CDR3 DNA reads TGTGCCAGCAGTTCAGGACAGGCGAAGATCTATGGCTACACCTTC.